This paragraph reports one T cell receptor (beta chain). The antigen is not known. The CDR3 contains 13 residues. In germline, CDR1 is MNHNS, CDR2 SASEGT. This entry belongs to a study of T cell repertoires in cytomegalovirus infection. TCRdb processed the reads anew with MiXCR; each CDR3 protein has one entry. The table records fewer than 1,000,000 distinct CDR3 sequences, around 31% of them present only once. This TCR was sampled from a human donor in good health (CMV status not recorded). Some clones in this sample may be carry-over from other donors' samples. Sample: cultured CD8+ T cells from PBMCs, taken from culture after CMV antigen stimulation. The J gene is TRBJ2-7, the V gene TRBV6-1; possible D gene TRBD1, 6 bases. The CDR3 loop reads CASSVMGAHEQYV. The DNA for the CDR3 is TGTGCCAGTAGTGTGATGGGGGCACACGAGCAGTACGTC.